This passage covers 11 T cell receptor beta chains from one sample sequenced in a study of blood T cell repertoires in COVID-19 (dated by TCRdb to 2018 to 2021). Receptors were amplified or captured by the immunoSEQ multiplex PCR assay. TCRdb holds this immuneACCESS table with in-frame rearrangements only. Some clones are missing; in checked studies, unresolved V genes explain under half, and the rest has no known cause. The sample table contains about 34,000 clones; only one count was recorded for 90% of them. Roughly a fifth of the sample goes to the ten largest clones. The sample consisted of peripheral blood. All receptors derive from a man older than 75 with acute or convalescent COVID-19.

The CDR3 nucleotides are TGTGCCAGCAGCTTGGCTGGCAGTGGAAACACCATATATTTT. Its translation: CASSLAGSGNTIYF. The chain links TRBV5-6 to TRBJ1-3; D remains ambiguous. Germline V CDR1 and CDR2: SGHDT, YYEEEE. The CDR3 totals 14 residues. V was shortened by 0 bases and J by 3 bases, with 7 bases between the two germline ends.

For the CDR3, the DNA is TGCGCCAGCAGCTTACAGAAGCCCTATGGCTACACCTTC. This translates into CASSLQKPYGYTF. This rearrangement joins TRBV5-1 to TRBJ1-2; D is undetermined. CDR1 and CDR2 (germline): SGHRS, YFSETQ. V lost 2 bases, J lost 4 bases, and 9 bases lay in between. This CDR3 is built from 13 residues. The variable domain in full, with the rest retrieved from reference TRBV5-1 and TRBJ1-2, is KAGVTQTPRYLIKTRGQQVTLSCSPISGHRSVSWYQQTPGQGLQFLFEYFSETQRNKGNFPGRFSGRQFSNSRSEMNVSTLELGDSALYLCASSLQKPYGYTFGSGTRLTVV.

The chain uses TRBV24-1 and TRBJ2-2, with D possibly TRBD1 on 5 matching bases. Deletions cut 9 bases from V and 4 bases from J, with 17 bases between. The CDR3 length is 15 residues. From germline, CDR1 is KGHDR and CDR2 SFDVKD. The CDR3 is CATELASRGTGELFF. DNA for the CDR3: TGTGCCACCGAGCTTGCCAGTAGGGGCACCGGGGAGCTGTTTTTT.

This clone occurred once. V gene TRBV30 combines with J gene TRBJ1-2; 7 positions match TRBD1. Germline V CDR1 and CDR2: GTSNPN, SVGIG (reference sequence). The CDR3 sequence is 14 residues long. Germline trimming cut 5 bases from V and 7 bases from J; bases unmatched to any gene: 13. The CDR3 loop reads CAWLRSGGGGGYTF. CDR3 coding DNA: TGTGCCTGGTTACGCTCAGGAGGGGGCGGTGGCTACACCTTC.

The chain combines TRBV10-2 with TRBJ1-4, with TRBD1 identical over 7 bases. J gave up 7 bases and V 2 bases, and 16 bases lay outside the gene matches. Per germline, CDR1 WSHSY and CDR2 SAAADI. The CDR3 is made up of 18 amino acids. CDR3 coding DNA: TGCGCCAGCAGTGAGCGGAGAGAAACAGGGGCAGGACGTGAAAAACTGTTTTTT. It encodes CASSERRETGAGREKLFF.

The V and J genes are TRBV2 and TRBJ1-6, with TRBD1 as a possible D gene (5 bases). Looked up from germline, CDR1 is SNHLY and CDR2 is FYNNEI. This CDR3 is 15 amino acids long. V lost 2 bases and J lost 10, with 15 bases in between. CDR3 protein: CASSELGREGSPLHF. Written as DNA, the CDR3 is TGTGCCAGCAGTGAACTTGGCAGGGAGGGATCACCCCTCCACTTT.

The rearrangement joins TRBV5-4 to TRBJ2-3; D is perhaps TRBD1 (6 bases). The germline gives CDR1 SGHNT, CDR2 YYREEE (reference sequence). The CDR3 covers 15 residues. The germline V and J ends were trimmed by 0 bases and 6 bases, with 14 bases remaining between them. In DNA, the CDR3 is TGTGCCAGCAGCTTGGGGGGGCCCGGGACGGATACGCAGTATTTT. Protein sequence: CASSLGGPGTDTQYF.

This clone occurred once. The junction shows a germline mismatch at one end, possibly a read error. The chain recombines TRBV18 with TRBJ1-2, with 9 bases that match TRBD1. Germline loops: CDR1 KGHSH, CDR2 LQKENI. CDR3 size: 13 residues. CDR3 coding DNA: TGTGCCAGCTCACCCCCGGGACAGGGAGGTAATGCCTTC. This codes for CASSPPGQGGNAF.

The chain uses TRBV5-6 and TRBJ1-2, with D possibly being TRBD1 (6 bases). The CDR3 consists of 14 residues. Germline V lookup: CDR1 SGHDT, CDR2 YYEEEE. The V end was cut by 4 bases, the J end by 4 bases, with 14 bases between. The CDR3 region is CASSLRNRVYGYTF. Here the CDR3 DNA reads TGTGCCAGCAGCCTACGCAACAGGGTCTATGGCTACACCTTC.

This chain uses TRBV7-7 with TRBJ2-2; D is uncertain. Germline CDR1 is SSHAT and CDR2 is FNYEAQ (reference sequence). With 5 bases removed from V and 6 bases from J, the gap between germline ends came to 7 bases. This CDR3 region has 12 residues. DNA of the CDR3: TGTGCCAGCAGCGGGCCTGCCGGGGAGCTGTTTTTT. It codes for CASSGPAGELFF.

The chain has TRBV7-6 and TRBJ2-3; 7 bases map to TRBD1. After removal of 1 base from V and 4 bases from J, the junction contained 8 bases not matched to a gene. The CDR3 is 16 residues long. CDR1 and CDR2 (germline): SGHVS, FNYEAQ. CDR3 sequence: CASSLVPTTGADTQYF. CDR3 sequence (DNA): TGTGCCAGCAGCTTAGTCCCTACTACAGGGGCAGATACGCAGTATTTT.